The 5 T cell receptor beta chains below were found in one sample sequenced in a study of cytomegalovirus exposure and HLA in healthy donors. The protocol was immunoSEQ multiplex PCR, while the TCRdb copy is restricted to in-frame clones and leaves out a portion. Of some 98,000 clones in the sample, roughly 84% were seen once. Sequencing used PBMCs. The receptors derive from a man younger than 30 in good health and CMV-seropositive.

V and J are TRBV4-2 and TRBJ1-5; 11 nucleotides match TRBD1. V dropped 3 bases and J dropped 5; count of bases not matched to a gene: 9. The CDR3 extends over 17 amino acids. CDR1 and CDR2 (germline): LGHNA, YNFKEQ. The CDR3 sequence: CASSHEPSGQGDQPQHF. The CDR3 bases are TGTGCCAGCAGCCACGAACCCTCGGGACAGGGGGATCAGCCCCAGCATTTT.

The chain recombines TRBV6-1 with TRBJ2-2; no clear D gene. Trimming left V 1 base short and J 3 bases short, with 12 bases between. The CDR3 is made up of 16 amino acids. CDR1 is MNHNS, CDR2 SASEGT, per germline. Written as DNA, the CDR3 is TGTGCCAGCAGTGAAGAATTAGCCCGGCACACCGGGGAGCTGTTTTTT. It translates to CASSEELARHTGELFF.

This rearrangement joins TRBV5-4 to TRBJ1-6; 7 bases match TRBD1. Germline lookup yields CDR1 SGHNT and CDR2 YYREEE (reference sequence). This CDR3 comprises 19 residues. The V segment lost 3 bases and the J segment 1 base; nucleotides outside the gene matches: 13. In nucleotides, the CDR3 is TGTGCCAGCAGCTCCTGGGACAGTCGGCTTACATCCTATAATTCACCCCTCCACTTT. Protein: CASSSWDSRLTSYNSPLHF.

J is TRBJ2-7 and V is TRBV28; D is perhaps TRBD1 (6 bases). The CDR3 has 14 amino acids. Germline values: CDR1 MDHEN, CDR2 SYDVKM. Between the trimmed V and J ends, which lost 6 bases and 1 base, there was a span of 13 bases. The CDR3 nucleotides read TGTGCCAGCAGGATATTAGGGGGTTCCTACGAGCAGTACTTC. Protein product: CASRILGGSYEQYF.

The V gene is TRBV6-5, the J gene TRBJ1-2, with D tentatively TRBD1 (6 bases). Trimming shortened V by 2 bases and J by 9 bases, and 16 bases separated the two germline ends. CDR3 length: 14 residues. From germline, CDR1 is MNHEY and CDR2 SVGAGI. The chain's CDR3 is CASSYTGSSARYTF. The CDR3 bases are TGTGCCAGCAGTTACACAGGGTCTTCTGCCCGCTACACCTTC.